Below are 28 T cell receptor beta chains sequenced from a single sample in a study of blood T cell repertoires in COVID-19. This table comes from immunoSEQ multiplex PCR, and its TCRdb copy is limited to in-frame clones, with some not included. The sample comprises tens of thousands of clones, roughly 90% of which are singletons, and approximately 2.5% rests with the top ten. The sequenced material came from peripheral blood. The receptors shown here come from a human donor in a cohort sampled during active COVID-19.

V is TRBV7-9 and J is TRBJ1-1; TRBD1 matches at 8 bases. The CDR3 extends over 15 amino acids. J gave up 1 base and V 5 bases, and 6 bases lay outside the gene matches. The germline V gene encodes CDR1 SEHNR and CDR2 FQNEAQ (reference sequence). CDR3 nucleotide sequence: TGTGCCAGCAGCGCCCAGACAGGGGCGAACACTGAAGCTTTCTTT. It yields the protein CASSAQTGANTEAFF.

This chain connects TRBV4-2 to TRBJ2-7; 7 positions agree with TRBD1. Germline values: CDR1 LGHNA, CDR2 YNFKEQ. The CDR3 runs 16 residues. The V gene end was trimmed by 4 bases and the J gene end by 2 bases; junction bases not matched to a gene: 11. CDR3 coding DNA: TGTGCCAGCAGCCGGACCGGGGACAGCTCTACCTACGAGCAGTACTTC. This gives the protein CASSRTGDSSTYEQYF.

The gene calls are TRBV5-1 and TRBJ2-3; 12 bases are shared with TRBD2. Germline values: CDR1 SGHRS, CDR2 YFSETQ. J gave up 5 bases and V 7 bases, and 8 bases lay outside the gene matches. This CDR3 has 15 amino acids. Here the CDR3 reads CASALLAGGRDTQYF. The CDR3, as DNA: TGCGCCAGCGCGCTTCTAGCGGGGGGGCGAGATACGCAGTATTTT.

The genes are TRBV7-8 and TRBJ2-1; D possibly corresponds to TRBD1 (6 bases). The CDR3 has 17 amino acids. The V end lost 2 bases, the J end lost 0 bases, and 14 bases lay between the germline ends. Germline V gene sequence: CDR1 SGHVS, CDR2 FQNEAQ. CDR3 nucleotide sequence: TGTGCCAGCAGCTTATATCGGACAGTCAGCTCCTACAATGAGCAGTTCTTC. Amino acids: CASSLYRTVSSYNEQFF.

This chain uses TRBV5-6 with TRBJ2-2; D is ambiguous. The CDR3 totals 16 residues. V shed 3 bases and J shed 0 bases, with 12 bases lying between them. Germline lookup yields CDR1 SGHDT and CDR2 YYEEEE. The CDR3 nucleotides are TGTGCCAGCAGCTCCCTGACAACGGCGAACACCGGGGAGCTGTTTTTT. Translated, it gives CASSSLTTANTGELFF.

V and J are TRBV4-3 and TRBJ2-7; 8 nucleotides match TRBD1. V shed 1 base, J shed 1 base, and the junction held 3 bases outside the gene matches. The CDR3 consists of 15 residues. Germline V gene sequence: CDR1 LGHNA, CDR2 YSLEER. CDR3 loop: CASSQGGTGSYEQYF. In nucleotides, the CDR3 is TGCGCCAGCAGCCAAGGAGGGACAGGTTCCTACGAGCAGTACTTC.

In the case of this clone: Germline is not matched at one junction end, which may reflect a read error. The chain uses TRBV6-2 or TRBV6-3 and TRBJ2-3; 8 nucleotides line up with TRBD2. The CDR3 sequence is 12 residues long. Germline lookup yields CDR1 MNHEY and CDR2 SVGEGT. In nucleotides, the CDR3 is TGTGCCAGCAGTTACAGTCCGGGAGGGCCCCGTTTT. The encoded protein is CASSYSPGGPRF.

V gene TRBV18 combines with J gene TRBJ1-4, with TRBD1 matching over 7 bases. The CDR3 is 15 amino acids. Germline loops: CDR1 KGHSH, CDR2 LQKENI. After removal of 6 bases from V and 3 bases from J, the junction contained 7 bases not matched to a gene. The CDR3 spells CASSRAGQPNEKLFF. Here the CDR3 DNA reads TGTGCCAGCTCCCGGGCGGGACAGCCTAATGAAAAACTGTTTTTT.

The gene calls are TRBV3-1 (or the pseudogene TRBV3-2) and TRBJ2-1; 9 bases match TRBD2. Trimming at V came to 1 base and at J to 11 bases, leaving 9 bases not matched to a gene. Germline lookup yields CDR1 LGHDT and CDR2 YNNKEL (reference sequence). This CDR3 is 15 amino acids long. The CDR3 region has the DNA TGTGCCAGCAGCCAAGGTGCGGGGGGGGCGGTTAAGCAGTTCTTC. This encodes CASSQGAGGAVKQFF.

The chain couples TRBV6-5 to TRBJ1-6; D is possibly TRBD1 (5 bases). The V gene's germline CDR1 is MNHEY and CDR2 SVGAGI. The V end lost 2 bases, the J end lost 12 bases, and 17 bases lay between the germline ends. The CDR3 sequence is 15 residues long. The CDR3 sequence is CASSYGLGGEGPLHF. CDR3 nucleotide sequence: TGTGCCAGCAGTTACGGGCTCGGGGGAGAAGGACCCCTCCACTTT.

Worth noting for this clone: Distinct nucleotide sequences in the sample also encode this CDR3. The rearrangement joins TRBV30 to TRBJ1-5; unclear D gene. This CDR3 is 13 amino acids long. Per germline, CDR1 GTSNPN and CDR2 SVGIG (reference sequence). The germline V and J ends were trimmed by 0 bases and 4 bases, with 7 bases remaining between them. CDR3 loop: CAWSVRGNQPQHF. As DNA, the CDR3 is TGTGCCTGGAGTGTTCGAGGTAATCAGCCCCAGCATTTT.

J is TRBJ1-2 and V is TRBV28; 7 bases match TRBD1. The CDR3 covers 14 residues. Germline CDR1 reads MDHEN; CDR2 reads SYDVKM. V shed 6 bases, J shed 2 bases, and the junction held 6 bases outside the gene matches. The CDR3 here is CASSLTGLNYGYTF. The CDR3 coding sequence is TGTGCCAGCAGCCTGACAGGGCTGAACTATGGCTACACCTTC.

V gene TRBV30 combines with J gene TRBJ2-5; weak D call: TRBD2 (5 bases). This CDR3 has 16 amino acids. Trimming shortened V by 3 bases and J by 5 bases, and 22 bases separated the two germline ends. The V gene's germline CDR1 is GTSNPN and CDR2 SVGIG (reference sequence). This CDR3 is CAWRPTIGRGWETQYF. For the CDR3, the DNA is TGTGCCTGGAGACCCACGATCGGCCGAGGGTGGGAGACCCAGTACTTC.

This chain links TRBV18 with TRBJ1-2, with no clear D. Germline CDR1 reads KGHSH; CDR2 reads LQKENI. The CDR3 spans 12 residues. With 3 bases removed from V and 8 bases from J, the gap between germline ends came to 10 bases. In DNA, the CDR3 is TGTGCCAGCTCACCGAAGCTCCACGGCTACACCTTC. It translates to CASSPKLHGYTF.

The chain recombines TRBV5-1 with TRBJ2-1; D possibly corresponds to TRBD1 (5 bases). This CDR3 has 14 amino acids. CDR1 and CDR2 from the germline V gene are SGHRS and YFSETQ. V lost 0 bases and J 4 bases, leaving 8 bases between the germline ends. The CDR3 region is CASSLGGEYNEQFF. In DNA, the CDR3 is TGCGCCAGCAGCTTGGGGGGCGAATACAATGAGCAGTTCTTC.

The CDR3 nucleotides read TGTGCCAGCAGCTTCACAGCGGGGAATTCACCCCTCCACTTT. Its protein product is CASSFTAGNSPLHF. The chain links TRBV7-8 to TRBJ1-6; the D is unclear. The CDR3 is 14 amino acids. Trimming removed 3 bases from V and 7 bases from J, with 10 bases in between. Germline-derived CDR1 and CDR2 are SGHVS and FQNEAQ.

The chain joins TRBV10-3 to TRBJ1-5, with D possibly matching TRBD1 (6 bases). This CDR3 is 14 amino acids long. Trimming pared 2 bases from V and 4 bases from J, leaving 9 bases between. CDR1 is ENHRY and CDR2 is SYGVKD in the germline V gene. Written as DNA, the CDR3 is TGTGCCATCAGTGAGGAGGGGGGGAATCAGCCCCAGCATTTT. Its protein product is CAISEEGGNQPQHF.

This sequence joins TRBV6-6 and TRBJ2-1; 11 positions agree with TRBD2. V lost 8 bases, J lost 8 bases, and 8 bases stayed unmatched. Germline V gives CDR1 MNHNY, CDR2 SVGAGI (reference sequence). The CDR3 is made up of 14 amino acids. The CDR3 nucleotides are TGTGCCAGCGATGTAGCGGGGGGGCCCTATGAGCAGTTCTTC. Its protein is CASDVAGGPYEQFF.

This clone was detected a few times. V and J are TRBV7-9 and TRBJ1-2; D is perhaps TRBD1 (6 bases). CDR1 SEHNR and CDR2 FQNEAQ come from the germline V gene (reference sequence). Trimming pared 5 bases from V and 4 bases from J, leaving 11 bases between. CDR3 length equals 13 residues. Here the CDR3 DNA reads TGTGCCAGCAGCGAGGACAGCTTCTATGGCTACACCTTC. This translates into CASSEDSFYGYTF.

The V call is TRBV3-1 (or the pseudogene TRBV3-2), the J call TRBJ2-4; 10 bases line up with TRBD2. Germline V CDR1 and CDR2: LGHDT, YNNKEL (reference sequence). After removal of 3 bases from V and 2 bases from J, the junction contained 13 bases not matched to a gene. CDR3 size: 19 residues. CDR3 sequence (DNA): TGTGCCAGCAGCCAGGGAAGCGGGGGGGCCAAAGTAACCAAAAACATTCAGTACTTC. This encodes CASSQGSGGAKVTKNIQYF.

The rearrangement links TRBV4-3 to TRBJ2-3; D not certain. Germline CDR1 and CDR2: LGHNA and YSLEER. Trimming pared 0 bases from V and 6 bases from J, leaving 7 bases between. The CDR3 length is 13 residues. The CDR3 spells CASSQEVGDTQYF. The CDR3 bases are TGCGCCAGCAGCCAAGAGGTCGGGGATACGCAGTATTTT.

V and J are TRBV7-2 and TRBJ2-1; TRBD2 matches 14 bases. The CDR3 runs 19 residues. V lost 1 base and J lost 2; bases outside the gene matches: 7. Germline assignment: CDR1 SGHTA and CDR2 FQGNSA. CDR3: CASSLVGLAGGRAYNEQFF. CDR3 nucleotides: TGTGCCAGCAGCTTAGTTGGACTAGCGGGAGGACGAGCCTACAATGAGCAGTTCTTC. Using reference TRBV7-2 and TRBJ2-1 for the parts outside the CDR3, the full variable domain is GAGVSQSPSNKVTEKGKDVELRCDPISGHTALYWYRQSLGQGLEFLIYFQGNSAPDKSGLPSDRFSAERTGGSVSTLTIQRTQQEDSAVYLCASSLVGLAGGRAYNEQFFGPGTRLTVL.

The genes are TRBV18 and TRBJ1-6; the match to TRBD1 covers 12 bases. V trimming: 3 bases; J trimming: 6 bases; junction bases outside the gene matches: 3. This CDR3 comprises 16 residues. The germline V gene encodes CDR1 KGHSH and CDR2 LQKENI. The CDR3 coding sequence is TGTGCCAGCTCACCCGGGACAGGGGGCTTTAATTCACCCCTCCACTTT. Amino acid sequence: CASSPGTGGFNSPLHF.

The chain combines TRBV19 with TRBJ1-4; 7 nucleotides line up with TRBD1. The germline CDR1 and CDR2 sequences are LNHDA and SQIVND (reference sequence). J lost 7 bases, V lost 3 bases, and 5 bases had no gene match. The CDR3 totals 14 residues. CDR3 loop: CASSIRQGGEKLFF. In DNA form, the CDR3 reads TGTGCCAGTAGTATTCGACAGGGAGGTGAAAAACTGTTTTTT.

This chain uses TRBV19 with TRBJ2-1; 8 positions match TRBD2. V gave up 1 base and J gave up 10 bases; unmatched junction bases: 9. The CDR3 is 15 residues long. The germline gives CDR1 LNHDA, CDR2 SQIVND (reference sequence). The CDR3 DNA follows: TGTGCCAGTAGTATAGCGGGAGGGGGATTTCGGGAGCAGTTCTTC. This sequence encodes CASSIAGGGFREQFF.

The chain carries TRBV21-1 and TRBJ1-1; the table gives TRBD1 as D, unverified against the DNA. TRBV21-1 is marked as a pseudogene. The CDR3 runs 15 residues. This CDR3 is CASSGATGTNTEAFF. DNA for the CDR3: TGTGCCAGCAGCGGGGCGACAGGGACGAACACTGAAGCTTTCTTT.

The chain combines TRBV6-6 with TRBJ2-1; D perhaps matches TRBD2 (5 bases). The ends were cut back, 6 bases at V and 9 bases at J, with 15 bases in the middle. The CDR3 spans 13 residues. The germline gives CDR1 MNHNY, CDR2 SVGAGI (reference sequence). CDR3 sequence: CASSHDGLSEQFF. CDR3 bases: TGTGCCAGCAGCCACGACGGACTTAGTGAGCAGTTCTTC.

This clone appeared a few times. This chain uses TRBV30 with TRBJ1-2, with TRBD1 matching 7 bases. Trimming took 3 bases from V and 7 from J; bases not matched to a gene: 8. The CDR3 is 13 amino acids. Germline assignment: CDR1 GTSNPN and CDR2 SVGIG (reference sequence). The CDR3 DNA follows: TGTGCCTGGAGCTTTAAGGGGGCGGGTGGCTACACCTTC. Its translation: CAWSFKGAGGYTF.